This TCR beta chain was captured by sequencing in a study of T cells after yellow fever vaccination. Study-level results: Abundant clonotypes from the bulk population could get into FACS-sorted repertoires as contaminants. Booster sampling recovered most clones from primary vaccination (approximately 96% CD4, approximately 90% CD8). A small proportion of clonotypes was detected in both the CD4 and CD8 compartments.

A 5'RACE template-switching step, the method used to make TCR cDNA, added a universal primer site and UMIs. MiXCR, run by TCRdb on the 5' RACE reads, gives a single entry per CDR3 protein. The table lists 140,000 to 150,000 distinct CDR3 sequences, about 7% of them singletons. Germline V gene data show CDR1 as LGHDT and CDR2 as YNNKEL (reference sequence). The CDR3 runs to 13 residues. V shed 2 bases and J shed 6 bases, with 9 bases lying between them. This clonotype was observed many times. Its antigen is still unknown. The sample consisted of CD4+ T cells sorted from PBMCs, taken 10 days after the yellow fever booster vaccination. This chain joins TRBV3-1 and TRBJ2-3; D remains unclear. The TCR was taken from a man aged 25 to 45 who received the YFV17D yellow fever vaccine. CDR3 nucleotide sequence: TGTGCCAGCAGCCAATCCCTTAAGGATACGCAGTATTTT. It is translated as CASSQSLKDTQYF.